The 18 T cell receptor beta chains given below trace back to one sample, sequenced in a study of human T cells and chemical hapten exposure. Via MiXCR, TCRdb re-called the RACE reads, giving one row per CDR3 protein. Here the sample spans approximately 60,000 distinct CDR3 sequences, approximately 10% being singletons. Sample time point: pre-sensitization, week 0. Treatment: therapeutic diphenylcyclopropenone sensitization with weekly scalp DPC. Sequenced material: whole blood, taken in connection with sensitization to the hapten diphenylcyclopropenone (DPC). Source of these receptors: a woman aged 40 to 50 with alopecia areata. Some clones in this sample may be carry-over from other donors' samples.

The chain carries TRBV5-1 and TRBJ2-7; 9 bases agree with TRBD1. V was pared by 4 bases and J by 2 bases, with 7 bases of the junction left unmatched. CDR1 and CDR2 (germline): SGHRS, YFSETQ. The CDR3 runs 15 residues. Written as DNA, the CDR3 is TGCGCCAGCAGCCCGGGCGGGACAGGGACCTACGAGCAGTACTTC. Translating it yields CASSPGGTGTYEQYF.

This clonotype occurred a few times. The V gene is TRBV10-3, the J gene TRBJ2-2, with 7 bases identical to TRBD1. Germline CDR1 is ENHRY and CDR2 is SYGVKD. This CDR3 has 15 residues. V was clipped by 4 bases and J by 2 bases; unmatched bases: 4. The CDR3 nucleotides read TGTGCCATCAGTGGAGGGACAGATAACACCGGGGAGCTGTTTTTT. Translating it yields CAISGGTDNTGELFF.

The J gene is TRBJ2-2, the V gene TRBV12-3 or TRBV12-4; 10 nucleotides match TRBD1. The ends lost 6 bases at V and 4 bases at J; junction bases unmatched: 8. The CDR3 is made up of 16 amino acids. In DNA, the CDR3 is TGTGCCAGCAGGGACCCGGGACAGGGGAGCACCGGGGAGCTGTTTTTT. It codes for CASRDPGQGSTGELFF.

There are many counts of this clonotype. This chain joins TRBV6-4 and TRBJ2-1; a possible D gene is TRBD2 (6 bases). CDR1 and CDR2 from the germline V gene are MRHNA and SNTAGT. Trimming shortened V by 8 bases and J by 4 bases, and 18 bases separated the two germline ends. The CDR3 is 15 amino acids. DNA of the CDR3: TGTGCCAGCCGTCCTCTAGCGCGCTCTTACAATGAGCAGTTCTTC. It specifies CASRPLARSYNEQFF.

This chain links TRBV2 with TRBJ1-1; D is ambiguous. The CDR3 is 13 residues long. Germline CDR1 reads SNHLY; CDR2 reads FYNNEI. The V end lost 8 bases, the J end lost 5 bases, and 15 bases lay between the germline ends. The DNA for the CDR3 is TGTGCCAGCCGGGCGGCTCCAAATACTGAAGCTTTCTTT. Translated, it gives CASRAAPNTEAFF.

The table lists this clonotype with many counts. The genes are TRBV6-4 and TRBJ2-2; D may be TRBD1 (5 bases). The CDR3 has 14 amino acids. Germline V gives CDR1 MRHNA, CDR2 SNTAGT. The V end lost 9 bases, the J end lost 2 bases, and 13 bases lay between the germline ends. The CDR3 DNA reads as TGTGCCAGTAGACAGTCGCTTAACACCGGGGAGCTGTTTTTT. This translates into CASRQSLNTGELFF.

This clonotype showed up just a few times. The chain joins TRBV29-1 to TRBJ2-6, with D hard to call. CDR1 is SQVTM, CDR2 ANQGSEA, per germline. This CDR3 has 13 amino acids. Trimming removed 5 bases at V and 0 bases at J, with 5 bases between. This chain's CDR3 is CSVSSSGANVLTF. CDR3 DNA sequence: TGCAGCGTTAGCAGCTCTGGGGCCAACGTCCTGACTTTC.

This clonotype was seen a few times. V usage is TRBV24-1 and J usage is TRBJ2-4, with D hard to call. The CDR3 is 16 residues long. Germline CDR1 reads KGHDR; CDR2 reads SFDVKD. Deletions cut 2 bases from V and 0 bases from J, with 10 bases between. This CDR3 reads CATSDSGSIAKNIQYF. The CDR3 nucleotides are TGTGCCACCAGTGATTCAGGTTCCATAGCCAAAAACATTCAGTACTTC.

The chain has TRBV5-5 and TRBJ2-1; D remains unclear. Trimming took 2 bases from V and 7 from J, leaving 4 bases between them. This CDR3 spans 11 amino acids. Germline V gene data show CDR1 as SGHKS and CDR2 as YYEKEE (reference sequence). The CDR3, as DNA: TGTGCCAGCAGCTTTGGGAATGAGCAGTTCTTC. Encoded protein: CASSFGNEQFF.

About this clonotype itself: A read error is possible here, since a much larger clone lies one base away. J is TRBJ2-7 and V is TRBV6-2 or TRBV6-3; D unresolved. Germline-derived CDR1 and CDR2 are MNHEY and SVGEGT. The CDR3 consists of 14 residues. The chain's CDR3 is CASCYMGRAYEQYF. The CDR3 DNA reads as TGTGCCAGCTGTTATATGGGCAGAGCCTACGAGCAGTACTTC.

CDR3 DNA: TGTGCCAGCAGTGTGGATGACAGGGTTAATCAGCCCCAGCATTTT. Its protein is CASSVDDRVNQPQHF. J is TRBJ1-5 and V is TRBV6-1; TRBD1 agrees at 7 bases. The CDR3 extends over 15 amino acids. CDR1 is MNHNS, CDR2 SASEGT, per germline. V lost 4 bases, J lost 4 bases, and 7 bases stayed unmatched.

The chain links TRBV25-1 to TRBJ2-2, with D perhaps TRBD1 (5 bases). The length of the CDR3 is 14 residues. The V end was cut by 6 bases, the J end by 6 bases, with 14 bases between. CDR1 is MGHDK and CDR2 is SYGVNS in the germline V gene. The CDR3 here is CASSALGRAGELFF. The CDR3 region has the DNA TGTGCCAGCAGCGCCCTCGGCAGGGCCGGGGAGCTGTTTTTT.

The V and J genes are TRBV7-2 and TRBJ2-3; D tentatively reads TRBD1 or TRBD2 (6 bases each). The CDR3 runs to 14 residues. Per the germline V gene, CDR1 is SGHTA and CDR2 is FQGNSA. V lost 2 bases and J 4 bases, leaving 10 bases between the germline ends. The CDR3 nucleotides are TGTGCCAGCAGCTTAAGGGGGGCCGCAGATACGCAGTATTTT. Amino acid sequence: CASSLRGAADTQYF.

This clonotype was seen ten or more times. The chain carries TRBV18 and TRBJ1-4; D uncertain. The V and J ends lost 6 bases and 8 bases respectively, with 10 bases between them. Per germline, CDR1 KGHSH and CDR2 LQKENI. The CDR3 covers 12 residues. CDR3 amino acids: CASSPIGEKLFF. The CDR3 DNA reads TGTGCCAGCTCCCCCATCGGCGAAAAACTGTTTTTT.

This clonotype was found many times. J is TRBJ1-1 and V is TRBV19; the D gene is possibly TRBD1 (6 bases). Germline lookup yields CDR1 LNHDA and CDR2 SQIVND (reference sequence). The CDR3 totals 16 residues. Trimming removed 5 bases from V and 0 bases from J, with 16 bases in between. The CDR3 spells CASSPGQSPMNTEAFF. CDR3 in DNA: TGTGCCAGTAGTCCCGGACAGTCTCCTATGAACACTGAAGCTTTCTTT.

The V and J genes are TRBV11-3 and TRBJ2-7, with no clear D. This CDR3 spans 13 amino acids. V dropped 2 bases and J dropped 4 bases, with 9 bases sitting between them. Germline V gene data show CDR1 as SGHNT and CDR2 as YENEEA. The CDR3 sequence is CASSLYTTYEQYF. Here the CDR3 DNA reads TGTGCCAGCAGCTTATACACAACATACGAGCAGTACTTC.

This clonotype has only a few counts. The chain combines TRBV2 with TRBJ1-1; D gene ambiguous. From germline, CDR1 is SNHLY and CDR2 FYNNEI. The CDR3 has 12 residues. Deletions cut 4 bases from V and 6 bases from J, with 9 bases between. This CDR3 is CASSAAFSEAFF. DNA for the CDR3: TGTGCCAGCAGTGCCGCCTTTTCTGAAGCTTTCTTT.

With regard to this clonotype: Just one base apart from a much larger clone, this may be a read error. The CDR3 here is CAWSVPDRGWSDTQNF. The CDR3 DNA reads as TGTGCCTGGAGTGTGCCGGACAGGGGGTGGTCAGATACGCAGAATTTT. This sequence joins TRBV30 and TRBJ2-3, with TRBD1 matching 10 bases. The CDR3 has 16 amino acids. CDR1 is GTSNPN and CDR2 is SVGIG in the germline V gene (reference sequence).